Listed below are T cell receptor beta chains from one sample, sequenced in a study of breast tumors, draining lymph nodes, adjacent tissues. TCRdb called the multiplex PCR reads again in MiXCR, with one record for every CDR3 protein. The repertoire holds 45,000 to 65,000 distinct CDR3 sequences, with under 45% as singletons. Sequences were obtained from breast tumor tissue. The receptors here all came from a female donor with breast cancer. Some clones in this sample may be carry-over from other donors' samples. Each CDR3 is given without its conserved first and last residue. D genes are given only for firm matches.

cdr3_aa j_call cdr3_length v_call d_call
ASRRQDNYGYA TRBJ1-2 11 TRBV7-9 NA
ASSYGTSREQY TRBJ2-7 11 TRBV6-2/TRBV6-3 TRBD2
ASSDRYSNQPQH TRBJ1-5 12 TRBV10-2 NA
ASSPGQPWDFFYEQY TRBJ2-7 15 TRBV12-3/TRBV12-4 NA
ASSLGDGTTQY TRBJ2-5 11 TRBV7-8 NA
AISELMTESNQPQH TRBJ1-5 14 TRBV10-3 NA
ASSHQGFAGELF TRBJ2-2 12 TRBV6-6 NA
ASSEAGLGPYGYT TRBJ1-2 13 TRBV6-1 NA
ASSMETQY TRBJ2-5 8 TRBV2 NA
ASSQDWGYEQY TRBJ2-7 11 TRBV4-3 NA
ASSGGAVSKNEQF TRBJ2-1 13 TRBV2 NA
ASSRGGRSYNEQF TRBJ2-1 13 TRBV9 TRBD2
ASSYLESGTGVGYT TRBJ1-2 14 TRBV5-8 TRBD1
ASSQAGAQNSPLH TRBJ1-6 13 TRBV4-3 NA
ASSLWETGNTIY TRBJ1-3 12 TRBV5-6 NA
ASSQVRGAEAF TRBJ1-1 11 TRBV4-3 NA
ASSGAGIGYT TRBJ1-2 10 TRBV2 NA
ASSEEPSSYNEQF TRBJ2-1 13 TRBV6-1 NA
ASGQPGQSYNEQF TRBJ2-1 13 TRBV6-2/TRBV6-3 TRBD1
ASSSGTGAGTQY TRBJ2-3 12 TRBV6-1 TRBD1